The source of this T cell receptor beta chain is a study of blood T cell repertoires in COVID-19. Study details: Samples taken during acute and convalescent COVID-19 were collected in the United States, Italy and Spain.

This clone occurred a few times. Recovered status in Cohort 3 required two negative PCRs, clearance, or symptom resolution. Trimming left V 0 bases short and J 4 bases short, with 13 bases between. This CDR3 is 15 amino acids long. The V gene's germline CDR1 is WNHNN and CDR2 SYGVQD (reference sequence). Sequencing used immunoSEQ multiplex PCR; TCRdb keeps in-frame clones, though not all of them. The table lists under 450,000 clones, around 87% of them singletons. The chain is built from TRBV10-1 and TRBJ2-7; maybe TRBD1 (6 bases). Material: PBMCs or T cells enriched from blood (not recorded which). This sequence was found in a young man who had recovered from COVID-19. This CDR3 reads CASSESPTGEYEQYF. The CDR3 DNA is TGCGCCAGCAGTGAGTCTCCGACAGGAGAGTACGAGCAGTACTTC.